This section outlines one T cell receptor beta chain sequence together with its context. Its antigen is still unknown. CD45RO-negative, CCR7-positively selected cells formed the naive CD8 fraction, excluding terminally differentiated effector memory CD45RA+ cells. Sorted-subset replicate PCRs used 200 ng DNA, some 33,000 T cell genomes. Measured with immunoSEQ multiplex PCR; TCRdb has only the in-frame clones, and not every one. The table includes about 820,000 clones, about 92% detected once. This record comes from a study of shared clonotypes between healthy human individuals. Looking at the study overall: Each donor contributed plates that comprised three CD4 naive, three CD4 memory, two CD8 naive and one CD8 memory.

Trimming cost V 2 bases and J 0 bases, with 11 bases left between them. CDR1 and CDR2 (germline): LNHDA, SQIVND (reference sequence). This CDR3 comprises 17 residues. Overall study findings and caveats: The genetic and exposure-history diversity represented was limited by few donors.

Specimen: naive CD8+ T cells sorted from blood. This rearrangement joins TRBV19 to TRBJ2-6; D ambiguous. The TCR sequence derives from a man aged 25 to 40 in good health. The CDR3 DNA sequence: TGTGCCAGTAGTATACAGGAAGGCTTCTCTGGGGCCAACGTCCTGACTTTC. Residues: CASSIQEGFSGANVLTF. The variable domain in full, with the rest retrieved from reference TRBV19 and TRBJ2-6, is DGGITQSPKYLFRKEGQNVTLSCEQNLNHDAMYWYRQDPGQGLRLIYYSQIVNDFQKGDIAEGYSVSREKKESFPLTVTSAQKNPTAFYLCASSIQEGFSGANVLTFGAGSRLTVL.